The entry that follows covers one T cell receptor (beta chain) sequence. Its antigen is not known. Some clones are missing from TCRdb's copy, which holds only in-frame ones; the method was immunoSEQ multiplex PCR. The data show about 63,000 clones, with around 90% seen just once and 1.5% to 2% held by the top ten. Graft-derived tissue was subjected to processing to liberate intraepithelial and lamina propria lymphocytes. These data belong to a study of graft-versus-host responses after intestinal transplantation. General study points: When patients had graft-donor T cell macrochimerism, their allografts held high graft-versus-host to host-versus-graft clonal ratios.

The sample here was ileum tissue, taken around 350 days after transplant. The TCR sequence derives from a human patient who received an intestinal transplant, so some T cells may come from the graft donor.

CDR3 in amino acids: CASSPPDGNSPLHF. The CDR3 DNA reads TGTGCCAGCTCACCACCGGACGGGAATTCACCCCTCCACTTT. The chain uses TRBV18 and TRBJ1-6; D ambiguous. The CDR3 contains 14 residues. Trimming pared 0 bases from V and 7 bases from J, leaving 7 bases between. In germline, CDR1 is KGHSH, CDR2 LQKENI. Supplemented by reference TRBV18 and TRBJ1-6, the full variable domain reads NAGVMQNPRHLVRRRGQEARLRCSPMKGHSHVYWYRQLPEEGLKFMVYLQKENIIDESGMPKERFSAEFPKEGPSILRIQQVVRGDSAAYFCASSPPDGNSPLHFGNGTRLTVT.